This TCR beta chain was recovered during a study of blood T cell repertoires in COVID-19. The wider study: The analysed material was cDNA or gDNA that came from T cells, B-cell-depleted T cells, or PBMCs.

Residents of about two dozen US areas, aged roughly 18 to 89 years, made up the participants. Which cohort a participant joined came from the clinical history participants gave. Sequenced by immunoSEQ multiplex PCR; TCRdb stores in-frame clones only, minus some. This table holds roughly 180,000 clones, around 90% found once. This clonotype originated in a woman aged 25 to 39 who had recovered from COVID-19. Sequences were obtained from PBMCs or T cells enriched from blood (not recorded which).

CDR3: CASSQQGLQPQHF. For the CDR3, the DNA is TGTGCCAGCAGCCAACAGGGGTTGCAGCCCCAGCATTTT. The V and J genes are TRBV6-6 and TRBJ1-5; 7 bases line up with TRBD1. V shed 6 bases and J 7 bases; nucleotides not matched to a gene: 6. This CDR3 has 13 amino acids. CDR1 and CDR2 from the germline V gene are MNHNY and SVGAGI (reference sequence).